The 26 T cell receptor beta chains below all came from one sample that was sequenced in a study of blood T cell repertoires in COVID-19. The assay was immunoSEQ multiplex PCR, and TCRdb's table has in-frame clones only and misses some. Of about 250,000 clones listed, more than 70% are singletons. The sequenced sample was peripheral blood. The receptors were gathered from a man between 35 and 55 years old with active or convalescent COVID-19.

The V call is TRBV20-1, the J call TRBJ2-5, with TRBD2 matching over 7 bases. From germline, CDR1 is DFQATT and CDR2 SNEGSKA (reference sequence). The V and J ends lost 3 bases and 1 base, in that order; junction bases with no gene match: 5. This CDR3 spans 14 amino acids. This CDR3 reads CSASYRLAQETQYF. The CDR3 bases are TGCAGTGCTAGTTATAGACTAGCCCAAGAGACCCAGTACTTC.

This chain uses TRBV30 with TRBJ2-3; 9 bases match TRBD2. CDR1 and CDR2 from the germline V gene are GTSNPN and SVGIG (reference sequence). The CDR3 runs 15 residues. Trimming cost V 4 bases and J 2 bases; bases outside gene matches: 7. The CDR3 nucleotides are TGTGCCTGGATCCCTAAGCGGGGGGTCACAGATACGCAGTATTTT. This codes for CAWIPKRGVTDTQYF.

The gene calls are TRBV4-3 and TRBJ1-2; D might be TRBD1 (6 bases). There are 13 residues in the CDR3. V lost 4 bases, J lost 4 bases, and 10 bases lay in between. CDR1 is LGHNA, CDR2 YSLEER, per germline. CDR3 sequence (DNA): TGCGCCAGCAGCCGGACAGCGAGCTATGGCTACACCTTC. Translation: CASSRTASYGYTF.

The genes are TRBV30 and TRBJ1-2; 7 nucleotides line up with TRBD1. V lost 4 bases to trimming and J lost 2 bases; unmatched junction nucleotides: 4. Germline assignment: CDR1 GTSNPN and CDR2 SVGIG (reference sequence). The CDR3 consists of 13 residues. The CDR3 DNA is TGTGCCTGGAAAAAGGGGGCCAACTATGGCTACACCTTC. This codes for CAWKKGANYGYTF.

Notes on this clone: A read error may account for a junction end that differs from germline. V and J are TRBV19 and TRBJ2-2; a possible D gene is TRBD2 (6 bases). Germline CDR1 LNHDA, CDR2 SQIVND (reference sequence). CDR3 length: 15 amino acids. In DNA, the CDR3 is TGTGCCAGCCACGCTCTACAGATGAACACCGGGGGGCTGTTTTTT. This gives the protein CASHALQMNTGGLFF.

This clone was seen a few times. J is TRBJ2-2 and V is TRBV5-4; 10 bases match TRBD2. The CDR3 has 14 residues. The V gene's germline CDR1 is SGHNT and CDR2 YYREEE (reference sequence). Trimming at V came to 3 bases and at J to 6 bases, leaving 2 bases not matched to a gene. The CDR3 DNA follows: TGTGCCAGCAGCTCTAGCGGGAGCCCCGGGGAGCTGTTTTTT. It yields the protein CASSSSGSPGELFF.

The V and J genes are TRBV7-2 and TRBJ2-7; maybe TRBD2 (6 bases). In germline, CDR1 is SGHTA, CDR2 FQGNSA. The CDR3 extends over 13 amino acids. V was trimmed by 8 bases and J by 5 bases, leaving 16 bases between them. For the CDR3, the DNA is TGTGCCAGCGGGCGGGGCCCCCGAAACGAGCAGTACTTC. Residues: CASGRGPRNEQYF.

This chain joins TRBV5-1 and TRBJ1-1; D possibly corresponds to TRBD1 (6 bases). The CDR3 covers 14 residues. Germline loops: CDR1 SGHRS, CDR2 YFSETQ. V was shortened by 0 bases and J by 5 bases, with 11 bases between the two germline ends. The CDR3 coding sequence is TGCGCCAGCAGCTTGGCAGGGGAGGGGACTGAAGCTTTCTTT. This gives the protein CASSLAGEGTEAFF.

This sequence joins TRBV15 and TRBJ2-7; 11 bases match TRBD1. Germline loops: CDR1 LNHNV, CDR2 YYDKDF (reference sequence). V lost 4 bases, J lost 4 bases, and 3 bases stayed unmatched. The CDR3 runs 14 residues. For the CDR3, the DNA is TGTGCCACCAGCAAGGACAGGGGGCTGTACGAGCAGTACTTC. Protein: CATSKDRGLYEQYF.

This sequence joins TRBV7-8 and TRBJ2-1; TRBD2 aligns across 7 bases. Germline lookup yields CDR1 SGHVS and CDR2 FQNEAQ. CDR3 length: 16 residues. V was clipped by 3 bases and J by 4 bases; unmatched bases: 9. The DNA for the CDR3 is TGTGCCAGCAGCTTGACGGGACTACTTATTTACAATGAGCAGTTCTTC. It translates to CASSLTGLLIYNEQFF. Complete variable domain (other parts from reference TRBV7-8 and TRBJ2-1): GAGVSQSPRYKVAKRGQDVALRCDPISGHVSLFWYQQALGQGPEFLTYFQNEAQLDKSGLPSDRFFAERPEGSVSTLKIQRTQQEDSAVYLCASSLTGLLIYNEQFFGPGTRLTVL.

The V gene is TRBV24-1, the J gene TRBJ1-5; a weak D match, TRBD1 (6 bases). Trimming removed 4 bases from V and 3 bases from J, with 9 bases in between. The length of the CDR3 is 14 residues. Germline V CDR1 and CDR2: KGHDR, SFDVKD. CDR3 sequence (DNA): TGTGCCACCAGTGACCGGACAGTCAATCAGCCCCAGCATTTT. As protein: CATSDRTVNQPQHF.

This clone was detected a few times. V usage is TRBV5-4 and J usage is TRBJ2-3, with 13 bases fitting TRBD2. V lost 4 bases and J lost 10; bases outside the gene matches: 6. This CDR3 has 14 amino acids. Germline V lookup: CDR1 SGHNT, CDR2 YYREEE (reference sequence). This chain's CDR3 is CASSPGTSGMAQYF. In DNA, the CDR3 is TGTGCCAGCAGCCCCGGGACTAGCGGGATGGCGCAGTATTTT.

The V and J genes are TRBV30 and TRBJ2-7; 11 positions agree with TRBD1. The CDR3 covers 12 residues. Germline CDR1 GTSNPN, CDR2 SVGIG (reference sequence). J gave up 8 bases and V 3 bases, and 3 bases lay outside the gene matches. CDR3 bases: TGTGCCTGGAGCCGGGACAGGGGGAAGCAGTACTTC. Its translation is CAWSRDRGKQYF.

The CDR3 coding sequence is TGTGCCAGTAGTTATACAGGCTTGGGCACTGAAGCTTTCTTT. Its translation: CASSYTGLGTEAFF. The chain combines TRBV19 with TRBJ1-1, with D maybe TRBD1 (5 bases). Germline V gene sequence: CDR1 LNHDA, CDR2 SQIVND (reference sequence). The V and J ends lost 5 bases and 4 bases respectively, with 14 bases between them. The CDR3 is 14 residues long.

The rearrangement links TRBV7-2 to TRBJ2-2, with 13 bases that match TRBD2. CDR1 SGHTA and CDR2 FQGNSA come from the germline V gene. The CDR3 sequence is 17 residues long. Unmatched junction bases numbered 6, after V lost 3 bases and J lost 5 bases. The CDR3: CASSFWTSGGRTGELFF. For the CDR3, the DNA is TGTGCCAGCAGCTTTTGGACTAGCGGGGGTAGGACCGGGGAGCTGTTTTTT.

The gene calls are TRBV6-5 and TRBJ1-1; possible D gene TRBD1, 5 bases. Germline V gene sequence: CDR1 MNHEY, CDR2 SVGAGI. V shed 2 bases and J shed 3 bases, with 10 bases lying between them. The CDR3 covers 14 residues. The DNA for the CDR3 is TGTGCCAGCAGTTACAGGGGATGGGACACTGAAGCTTTCTTT. This sequence encodes CASSYRGWDTEAFF.

Regarding this clone: The same CDR3 is also encoded by other DNA sequences in this sample. The chain joins TRBV5-1 to TRBJ2-7; D is undetermined. Germline V gives CDR1 SGHRS, CDR2 YFSETQ. Trimming removed 0 bases at V and 4 bases at J, with 5 bases between. This CDR3 spans 12 amino acids. CDR3: CASSLDGYEQYF. The CDR3 region has the DNA TGCGCCAGCAGCTTGGACGGGTACGAGCAGTACTTC.

This clone is a singleton in its sample. CDR3 coding DNA: TGCGCCAGCAGCTTGGCAGCGGGGGTTACAGATACGCAGTATTTT. Its translation is CASSLAAGVTDTQYF. This chain connects TRBV5-1 to TRBJ2-3, with TRBD2 matching over 8 bases. Unmatched junction bases numbered 3, after V lost 0 bases and J lost 3 bases. Germline CDR1 and CDR2: SGHRS and YFSETQ. This CDR3 has 15 residues.

V gene TRBV11-2 combines with J gene TRBJ2-1; the match to TRBD2 covers 7 bases. The CDR3 has 19 amino acids. Trimming cost V 1 base and J 7 bases; bases outside gene matches: 19. The V gene's germline CDR1 is SGHAT and CDR2 FQNNGV. CDR3 sequence: CASSLVGQAGTGGRNEQFF. The DNA of the CDR3 is TGTGCCAGCAGCTTAGTGGGGCAAGCGGGGACTGGGGGACGGAATGAGCAGTTCTTC.

This clone has just a few counts. The J gene is TRBJ2-7, the V gene TRBV10-2, with D maybe TRBD2 (6 bases). V gave up 3 bases and J gave up 9 bases, with 18 bases separating them. CDR3 length: 14 residues. CDR1 and CDR2 from the germline V gene are WSHSY and SAAADI. The CDR3 spells CASSETVRETGQYF. CDR3 DNA: TGCGCCAGCAGTGAAACGGTTCGGGAGACGGGGCAGTACTTC.

The genes are TRBV6-2 or TRBV6-3 and TRBJ2-2; 7 nucleotides align to TRBD1. Germline values: CDR1 MNHEY, CDR2 SVGEGT. This CDR3 region has 15 residues. The ends lost 4 bases at V and 0 bases at J; junction bases unmatched: 2. The CDR3 bases are TGTGCCAGCAGTTGGGGGACAGCGAACACCGGGGAGCTGTTTTTT. Translating gives CASSWGTANTGELFF.

The rearrangement links TRBV14 to TRBJ1-1; D unclear. The V end lost 4 bases, the J end lost 4 bases, and 10 bases lay between the germline ends. Germline V CDR1 and CDR2: SGHDN, FVKESK. The CDR3 sequence is 13 residues long. The CDR3 region is CASSPGHGTEAFF. DNA of the CDR3: TGTGCCAGCAGCCCTGGGCACGGCACTGAAGCTTTCTTT.

This clone was observed a handful of times. This chain joins TRBV5-6 and TRBJ2-7; 7 bases map to TRBD2. The V gene end was trimmed by 6 bases and the J gene end by 3 bases; junction bases not matched to a gene: 12. The CDR3 has 15 amino acids. Germline assignment: CDR1 SGHDT and CDR2 YYEEEE. The CDR3 protein is CASTPGSGVSYEQYF. The DNA for the CDR3 is TGTGCCAGCACCCCTGGCAGCGGGGTTAGCTACGAGCAGTACTTC.

This clone has a handful of counts. This chain connects TRBV11-3 to TRBJ1-5; D gene uncertain. Germline V lookup: CDR1 SGHNT, CDR2 YENEEA. CDR3 size: 14 residues. V was shortened by 4 bases and J by 1 base, with 8 bases between the two germline ends. DNA for the CDR3: TGTGCCAGCAGCTCCGAACTGAGCAATCAGCCCCAGCATTTT. Protein sequence: CASSSELSNQPQHF.

The genes are TRBV3-1 (or the pseudogene TRBV3-2) and TRBJ1-2; D gene ambiguous. Trimming removed 1 base at V and 3 bases at J, with 9 bases between. Germline CDR1 and CDR2: LGHDT and YNNKEL (reference sequence). The CDR3 length is 14 residues. This CDR3 is CASSQGLGYYGYTF. DNA for the CDR3: TGTGCCAGCAGCCAAGGACTCGGTTACTATGGCTACACCTTC.

V gene TRBV7-6 combines with J gene TRBJ2-5; no firm D call. Germline V gene lookup returns CDR1 SGHVS and CDR2 FNYEAQ. V lost 3 bases and J lost 2, with 16 bases in between. The CDR3 is made up of 16 amino acids. The CDR3 sequence: CASSFLVELSQETQYF. The DNA of the CDR3 is TGTGCCAGCAGCTTCTTGGTAGAACTGAGTCAAGAGACCCAGTACTTC. The variable domain in full, completed from reference TRBV7-6 and TRBJ2-5, reads GAGVSQSPRYKVTKRGQDVALRCDPISGHVSLYWYRQALGQGPEFLTYFNYEAQQDKSGLPNDRFSAERPEGSISTLTIQRTEQRDSAMYRCASSFLVELSQETQYFGPGTRLLVL.